The source of this T cell receptor (beta chain) is a study of blood T cells in healthy people across ages. Study outcomes and limitations: When set beside aged donors, long-lived donors presented more naive CD4+ cells and higher diversity. Diversity was estimated from one million T cells, and these estimates were considered underestimates.

Primed by a sample-barcoded 5' primer and a J-beta primer mix, a second PCR proceeded for about 7 to 11 cycles. Tags on each cDNA molecule came from a template-switch adaptor with 12 random nucleotides. TCRdb re-analysed the 5' RACE reads in MiXCR, keeping a single row per CDR3 protein. Of about 650,000 distinct CDR3 sequences in the sample, approximately 31% were seen once. This clonotype was counted a few times. Its specificity is unknown. All donors came from Russia, were Caucasian and healthy, and spanned ages about 6 to 100. Germline loops: CDR1 SGHDN, CDR2 FVKESK. Trimming pared 5 bases from V and 6 bases from J, leaving 13 bases between. The CDR3 consists of 13 residues.

Sequenced material: blood. The chain joins TRBV14 to TRBJ1-1; unclear D gene. The origin of this receptor is a woman of 80 years or more in good health. For the CDR3, the DNA is TGTGCCAGCAGCGGACGGGAGGGCCCTGAAGCTTTCTTT. It yields the protein CASSGREGPEAFF.